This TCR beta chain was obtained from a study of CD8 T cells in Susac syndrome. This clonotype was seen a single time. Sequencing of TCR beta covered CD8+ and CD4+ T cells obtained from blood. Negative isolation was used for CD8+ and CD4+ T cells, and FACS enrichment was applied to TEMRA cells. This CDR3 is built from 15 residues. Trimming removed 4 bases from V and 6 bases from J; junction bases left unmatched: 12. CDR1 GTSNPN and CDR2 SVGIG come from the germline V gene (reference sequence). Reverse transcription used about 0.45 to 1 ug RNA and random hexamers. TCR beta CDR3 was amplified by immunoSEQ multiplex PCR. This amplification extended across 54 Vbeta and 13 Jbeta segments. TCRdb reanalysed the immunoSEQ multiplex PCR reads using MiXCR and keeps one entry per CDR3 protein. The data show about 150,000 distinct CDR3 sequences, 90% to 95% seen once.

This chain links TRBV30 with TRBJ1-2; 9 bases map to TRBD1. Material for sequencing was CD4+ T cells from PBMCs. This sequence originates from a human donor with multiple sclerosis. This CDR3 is CAWIARGQGRNGYTF. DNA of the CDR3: TGTGCCTGGATAGCTAGGGGACAGGGAAGAAATGGCTACACCTTC.